The clone carrying this TCR beta chain ranks as medium-sized in terms of frequency. Its antigen is as yet unknown. Per germline, CDR1 MNHEY and CDR2 SVGAGI. This CDR3 comprises 15 residues. TRB rearrangements were amplified by touch-down multiplex PCR with mixed TRB-A/B primers. With the multiplex PCR reads reprocessed, TCRdb shows one record per CDR3 protein and no DNA. The table lists approximately 3,600 distinct CDR3 sequences. The data were taken from a study of T cell clusters in autoimmune cytopenias. Study at large: Per sample, median TRB depth was about 52,000 reads, yielding a median 2,350 distinct clonotypes.

TRB was amplified from roughly 0.25 ug of peripheral blood genomic DNA per sample. Overall study findings and caveats: No cluster-lack signature appeared between secondary cytopenia and chronic lymphocytic leukemia patients, apparently due to lymphoma masking. TRB repertoire shifts in secondary cytopenia and chronic lymphocytic leukemia mostly reflected lymphoma, not autoimmunity. Clustering suggested that physiological T cell clusters were missing in primary autoimmune cytopenia patients.

The chain combines TRBV6-5 with TRBJ1-5; TCRdb outputs TRBD1, but without DNA this stays unchecked. Specimen: peripheral blood. The TCR sequence derives from a human donor with an autoimmune cytopenia, with autoimmune hepatitis or in good health (not recorded which). The CDR3 reads CASSRQGTGDQPQHF.